A selection of T cell receptor beta chains follows, all from one sample in a study of tumor-infiltrating lymphocytes in primary liver carcinoma. From the multiplex PCR reads, TCRdb called clonotypes with MiXCR, one entry per CDR3 protein. The sample yields tens of thousands of distinct CDR3 sequences, roughly 75% seen once. Specimen: tumor-adjacent normal liver tissue. The receptors here all came from a woman aged 25 to 39 with primary liver carcinoma and hepatitis B virus infection. Each CDR3 is given with its conserved first and last residue. Each record gives: J gene, V gene, D gene, clone size, CDR3 protein, CDR3 DNA. A D gene is named only where the DNA matches it firmly. Clone size is shown for a subset of rows, as once, few, many or a class of expanded clone.

j_call: TRBJ2-5
v_call: TRBV29-1
d_call: NA
clone_size: once
cdr3_aa: CSVRASQETQYF
cdr3_nt: TGCAGCGTCAGGGCCTCACAAGAGACCCAGTACTTC

j_call: TRBJ2-5
v_call: TRBV28
d_call: NA
clone_size: many
cdr3_aa: CASSSRGGSWETQYF
cdr3_nt: TGTGCCAGCAGTTCCAGGGGGGGATCGTGGGAGACCCAGTACTTC

j_call: TRBJ2-1
v_call: TRBV9
d_call: NA
clone_size: NA
cdr3_aa: CASSVDNEQFF
cdr3_nt: TGTGCCAGCAGCGTAGACAATGAGCAGTTCTTC

j_call: TRBJ2-3
v_call: TRBV7-6
d_call: NA
clone_size: many
cdr3_aa: CASSPPRGLSTDTQYF
cdr3_nt: TGTGCCAGCAGCCCCCCCAGGGGATTGAGTACAGATACGCAGTATTTT

j_call: TRBJ2-3
v_call: TRBV28
d_call: TRBD2
clone_size: many
cdr3_aa: CASTRTSWVTDTQYF
cdr3_nt: TGTGCCAGCACTCGGACTAGCTGGGTGACAGATACGCAGTATTTT

j_call: TRBJ1-2
v_call: TRBV29-1
d_call: NA
clone_size: NA
cdr3_aa: CGFVVGNGYTF
cdr3_nt: TGCGGCTTTGTGGTGGGAAATGGCTACACCTTC

j_call: TRBJ1-6
v_call: TRBV5-4
d_call: NA
clone_size: NA
cdr3_aa: CASSSQSRGLADSPPHF
cdr3_nt: TGTGCCAGCAGCTCACAAAGCCGTGGGTTAGCGGATTCACCCCCCCACTTT

j_call: TRBJ2-5
v_call: TRBV11-2
d_call: TRBD1
clone_size: NA
cdr3_aa: CASSSRTGGAEETQCF
cdr3_nt: TGTGCCAGCAGCTCAAGAACAGGGGGCGCGGAAGAGACCCAGTGCTTC

j_call: TRBJ2-1
v_call: TRBV28
d_call: NA
clone_size: NA
cdr3_aa: CASSFGWELCNEQFF
cdr3_nt: TGTGCCAGCAGTTTTGGATGGGAGCTCTGCAATGAGCAGTTCTTC

j_call: TRBJ1-5
v_call: TRBV6-1
d_call: NA
clone_size: NA
cdr3_aa: CASSEGWENQPKHF
cdr3_nt: TGCGCCAGCAGTGAAGGGTGGGAAAATCAGCCCAAGCATTTT

j_call: TRBJ2-7
v_call: TRBV10-2
d_call: TRBD2
clone_size: NA
cdr3_aa: CVSSEFLLGRGDHEQYF
cdr3_nt: TGCGTCAGCAGTGAGTTTCTCCTAGGACGGGGGGACCACGAGCAGTACTTC

j_call: TRBJ1-2
v_call: TRBV6-6
d_call: NA
clone_size: NA
cdr3_aa: CTSSTDAAQTVYYGYTF
cdr3_nt: TGTACCAGCAGTACCGATGCGGCGCAGACCGTATACTATGGCTACACCTTC

j_call: TRBJ2-3
v_call: TRBV12-3/TRBV12-4
d_call: TRBD2
clone_size: NA
cdr3_aa: CASSFSTGLGADTQYF
cdr3_nt: TGTGCCAGCAGTTTTTCGACGGGACTAGGCGCAGATACGCAGTATTTT

j_call: TRBJ2-7
v_call: TRBV7-9
d_call: NA
clone_size: NA
cdr3_aa: CASSSGGHSYEHYF
cdr3_nt: TGTGCCAGCAGCTCGGGGGGCCACTCCTACGAGCATTACTTC

j_call: TRBJ2-7
v_call: TRBV19
d_call: TRBD1
clone_size: NA
cdr3_aa: CASMRGDRVGEQYF
cdr3_nt: TGTGCCAGTATGCGAGGGGACAGGGTCGGAGAGCAGTACTTC

j_call: TRBJ2-5
v_call: TRBV12-3/TRBV12-4
d_call: NA
clone_size: NA
cdr3_aa: CASSTYPGSEETRYF
cdr3_nt: TGCGCCAGCAGCACCTACCCCGGGAGCGAGGAGACTCGGTACTTC

j_call: TRBJ2-7
v_call: TRBV5-4
d_call: NA
clone_size: NA
cdr3_aa: CASSLRGYYEQYF
cdr3_nt: TGTGCCAGCAGTTTGAGAGGGTATTACGAGCAGTACTTC

j_call: TRBJ2-2
v_call: TRBV5-1
d_call: TRBD2
clone_size: many
cdr3_aa: CASSLGLASSTGELFF
cdr3_nt: TGCGCCAGCAGCTTGGGACTAGCGTCGAGCACCGGGGAGCTGTTTTTT

j_call: TRBJ1-1
v_call: TRBV12-3/TRBV12-4
d_call: TRBD1
clone_size: NA
cdr3_aa: CASSPVPGQGTDTETFF
cdr3_nt: TGTGCCAGCAGCCCAGTCCCGGGACAGGGGACGGACACTGAAACTTTCTTT

j_call: TRBJ2-7
v_call: TRBV11-2
d_call: TRBD2
clone_size: NA
cdr3_aa: CASTFGGRALGRGQYF
cdr3_nt: TGTGCCAGCACCTTCGGAGGGAGGGCCTTAGGGCGCGGACAGTACTTC

j_call: TRBJ1-2
v_call: TRBV6-5
d_call: TRBD1
clone_size: NA
cdr3_aa: CVSSHTGDGYTF
cdr3_nt: TGTGTCAGCAGCCATACAGGGGATGGCTACACCTTC

j_call: TRBJ2-3
v_call: TRBV7-9
d_call: TRBD1
clone_size: NA
cdr3_aa: CASCGYRGYSADTQYF
cdr3_nt: TGTGCCAGCTGCGGGTACAGGGGGTACAGCGCAGATACGCAGTACTTT

j_call: TRBJ2-2
v_call: TRBV28
d_call: NA
clone_size: NA
cdr3_aa: CASSLLGLNTGELLF
cdr3_nt: TGTGCCAGCAGTTTACTCGGATTGAACACCGGGGAGCTGCTTTTT

j_call: TRBJ1-1
v_call: TRBV12-3/TRBV12-4
d_call: NA
clone_size: many
cdr3_aa: CASSRGHKNTEAFF
cdr3_nt: TGTGCCAGCAGCAGGGGACACAAGAACACTGAAGCTTTCTTT

j_call: TRBJ2-3
v_call: TRBV10-2
d_call: TRBD1
clone_size: NA
cdr3_aa: CASRQGCTDTQYF
cdr3_nt: TGCGCTAGTCGACAGGGGTGCACAGATACGCAGTATTTT

j_call: TRBJ1-1
v_call: TRBV7-9
d_call: NA
clone_size: NA
cdr3_aa: CASSALQGGNEAFF
cdr3_nt: TGTGCCAGCAGCGCTCTCCAAGGGGGAAATGAAGCTTTCTTT

j_call: TRBJ1-6
v_call: TRBV6-1
d_call: NA
clone_size: many
cdr3_aa: CASSEYASSYNSPLHF
cdr3_nt: TGTGCCAGCAGTGAATACGCGAGCTCCTATAATTCACCCCTCCACTTT

j_call: TRBJ2-1
v_call: TRBV6-2/TRBV6-3
d_call: TRBD2
clone_size: NA
cdr3_aa: CTSSTPLVAGKNEQFF
cdr3_nt: TGTACCAGTAGCACCCCTTTGGTAGCGGGAAAGAATGAGCAGTTCTTC

j_call: TRBJ2-2
v_call: TRBV7-8
d_call: NA
clone_size: NA
cdr3_aa: CVSSNAAYTGEMFF
cdr3_nt: TGTGTCAGCAGCAACGCCGCTTACACCGGGGAGATGTTTTTT

j_call: TRBJ1-1
v_call: TRBV11-2
d_call: NA
clone_size: NA
cdr3_aa: CASYQVTTFF
cdr3_nt: TGTGCCAGCTACCAGGTTACAACTTTCTTT

j_call: TRBJ2-7
v_call: TRBV4-3
d_call: NA
clone_size: NA
cdr3_aa: CASSQDIPGSYEQYF
cdr3_nt: TGCGCCAGCAGCCAAGATATTCCAGGGTCCTACGAACAATACTTC

j_call: TRBJ2-3
v_call: TRBV28
d_call: NA
clone_size: many
cdr3_aa: CASSTTRWGTNTDTQYF
cdr3_nt: TGTGCCAGCAGTACTACAAGGTGGGGGACCAACACAGATACGCAGTATTTT

j_call: TRBJ2-2
v_call: TRBV29-1
d_call: TRBD2
clone_size: few
cdr3_aa: CGVSAGGNTGELLF
cdr3_nt: TGCGGTGTTTCCGCGGGAGGTAACACCGGGGAGCTGTTATTT

j_call: TRBJ2-1
v_call: TRBV7-8
d_call: NA
clone_size: NA
cdr3_aa: CASSLVLSPEFRNEHFF
cdr3_nt: TGTGCCAGCAGCTTAGTACTTAGCCCCGAATTTAGGAATGAGCACTTCTTC